This T cell receptor (beta chain) was profiled in a study of regulatory T cells in long-lasting Graves disease. The time point denotes: newly diagnosed GD, antithyroid drugs for less than 3 months. Making the TCR library involved RNA that had been extracted from PBMCs. Per the germline V gene, CDR1 is GTSNPN and CDR2 is SVGIG (reference sequence). The CDR3 has 12 amino acids. V was clipped by 2 bases and J by 3 bases, with 8 bases between them. This clonotype has at least ten counts. Its antigen is not known. Study results and caveats: TCR diversity was lower in persistent than newly diagnosed Graves' disease.

Construction of the TCR beta libraries employed iRepertoire HTBI primers in conjunction with Arm-PCR of CDR3 regions. TCRdb used MiXCR to reprocess the multiplex PCR reads, holding one entry per CDR3 protein. Of a few hundred thousand distinct CDR3 sequences in the sample, around 15% were seen once. This same sample was also part of a study on T cells in Graves' hyperthyroidism and ophthalmopathy. From that paper: With the HTBI primer set, the TCR CDR3 went through a first round of RT-PCR. The majority of expanded thyroid clonotypes above 0.001 also appeared in blood. Before onset, by a median of around six months, the model predicted ophthalmopathy.

The sequence came from a woman aged 18-35 years with Graves disease. The V gene is TRBV30, the J gene TRBJ2-7, with D possibly matching TRBD1 (5 bases). The source was peripheral blood mononuclear cells (PBMCs), collected at new diagnosis, from a patient treated with antithyroid drugs. The DNA for the CDR3 is TGTGCCTGGAGTACAGGTAGCTACGAGCAGTACTTC. It yields the protein CAWSTGSYEQYF.